The clone carrying this TCR beta chain was observed a handful of times. The antigen remains unidentified. This specimen comes from a study of glioma-infiltrating T cells. The study's findings and limits: Very few CDR3 sequences were shared between tissue and blood.

The CDR3 runs to 16 residues. In germline, CDR1 is LGHNA, CDR2 YNFKEQ. The germline V and J ends were trimmed by 0 bases and 0 bases, with 10 bases remaining between them. Using RNA template, CDR3s of TCR alpha and beta were amplified with iRepertoire arm-PCR. Tissue mRNA or PBMC total RNA, 100-400 ng, went into one-step reverse transcription and amplification. TCRdb re-derived calls from the multiplex PCR reads in MiXCR, one entry per CDR3 protein. The repertoire holds tens of thousands of distinct CDR3 sequences, with 20% to 25% as singletons. The receptor was isolated from a human donor with low-grade glioma or glioblastoma, undergoing nonglioma brain surgery, or in good health (not recorded which). Sequenced sample: glioma tissue, nonneoplastic brain tissue, or PBMCs (not recorded which). V gene TRBV4-2 combines with J gene TRBJ2-3; D ambiguous. The CDR3 spells CASSQDWSYSTDTQYF. CDR3 sequence (DNA): TGTGCCAGCAGCCAAGACTGGTCCTACAGCACAGATACGCAGTATTTT.